This T cell receptor (beta chain) appears in the sequencing data of a study of blood T cell repertoires in COVID-19. Germline V CDR1 and CDR2: SGHAT, FQNNGV. V lost 5 bases and J lost 7; bases outside the gene matches: 11. The CDR3 loop spans 14 amino acids. Profiled with immunoSEQ multiplex PCR; TCRdb holds only in-frame clones, not every one. The data show 100,000 or so clones, roughly 82% seen once. The chain carries TRBV11-2 and TRBJ2-7, with 7 bases aligning to TRBD2. The sequenced material came from peripheral blood. The receptor was derived from a man aged 65 to 85 with active or convalescent COVID-19. CDR3 nucleotide sequence: TGTGCCAGCAGCCTAGCCGGATGGGGGGGGGAGCAGTACTTC. Translation: CASSLAGWGGEQYF.